A selection of T cell receptor beta chains follows, all from one sample in a study of T cell responses to AZD1222 COVID-19 vaccine. Assay: immunoSEQ multiplex PCR; the TCRdb copy retains only in-frame clones and omits some. This table holds 110,000 or so clones, roughly 88% found once. The sequencing used peripheral blood, collected on day 0 of AZD1222 vaccination. These receptor sequences come from an adult in good health. Both conserved end residues are part of each CDR3. Fields, in order: CDR3 length, V gene, J gene, clone size, CDR3 protein. The size field is filled for only some rows; it gives once, few, many or a size class.

>15|TRBV18|TRBJ1-4|-
CASSMGVTFNEKLFF
>14|TRBV2|TRBJ2-7|-
CASRRQGVTYEQYF
>13|TRBV11-2|TRBJ1-2|-
CASSFQGAGGYTF
>13|TRBV9|TRBJ2-2|-
CASSRPNTGELFF
>15|TRBV7-2|TRBJ2-7|-
CASSPFPGLTYEQYF
>16|TRBV12-5|TRBJ1-1|once
CASGLVLGRLNTEAFF
>14|TRBV4-2|TRBJ1-4|-
CASSYRGQDEKLFF
>13|TRBV30|TRBJ1-2|-
CAWEGLGDYGYTF
>18|TRBV18|TRBJ1-2|-
CASSPTADIGPRNYGYTF
>13|TRBV5-1|TRBJ1-2|once
CASSLASNYGYTF
>14|TRBV5-1|TRBJ2-2|-
CASSSSMVTGELFF
>15|TRBV6-6|TRBJ2-2|-
CASARGGPNTGELFF
>15|TRBV7-8|TRBJ2-3|-
CASSFSRTSTDTQYF
>12|TRBV5-1|TRBJ2-3|-
CASSGGPQPQYF
>16|TRBV3-1/TRBV3-2|TRBJ2-4|-
CASSQVEGLAKNIQYF
>14|TRBV9|TRBJ2-2|-
CASSVISGKGELFF
>14|TRBV3-1/TRBV3-2|TRBJ1-1|once
CASSPKVWASEAFF
>13|TRBV19|TRBJ1-2|-
CASNSGKDYGYTF
>15|TRBV7-2|TRBJ2-3|-
CASSLAVGSTDTQYF
>17|TRBV7-8|TRBJ1-3|few
CASSLWGTRESGNTIYF
>18|TRBV25-1|TRBJ1-1|-
CASSQSPLKLGGLTEAFF
>15|TRBV2|TRBJ1-1|-
CASSVLRGRNTEAFF
>15|TRBV18|TRBJ2-3|-
CASSPDGGRADTQYF
>16|TRBV18|TRBJ1-3|-
CASSPFGSTGGNTIYF
>14|TRBV28|TRBJ1-2|once
CASSPGTANYGYTF
>14|TRBV19|TRBJ2-1|-
CASSIGDRGNEQFF
>15|TRBV5-4|TRBJ2-5|-
CASSASPQGRETQYF
>12|TRBV12-3/TRBV12-4|TRBJ1-4|-
CASRGFSEKLFF
>15|TRBV3-1/TRBV3-2|TRBJ1-4|-
CASSQEGHSGEKLFF
>14|TRBV5-4|TRBJ1-2|-
CASSSGRRGDGYTF
>15|TRBV11-3|TRBJ2-1|-
CASSSSHPSYNEQFF